This entry describes one T cell receptor beta chain. These data belong to a study of control samples from healthy donors and cancer patients. V lost 4 bases to trimming and J lost 5 bases; unmatched junction nucleotides: 7. Germline CDR1 is SEHNR and CDR2 is FQNEAQ (reference sequence). CDR3 length: 14 amino acids. The data were produced by immunoSEQ multiplex PCR, yet TCRdb's version contains in-frame clones alone and is incomplete. This table has 100,000 to 150,000 clones, more than 75% appearing once. This clonotype originated in a man aged 55 to 69 in good health. The rearrangement uses TRBV7-9 and TRBJ2-7, with 8 bases matching TRBD1. Sequencing was carried out using blood. Here the CDR3 DNA reads TGTGCCAGCAGCTCGGACAGGGTTTTACACGAGCAGTACTTC. This encodes CASSSDRVLHEQYF.